This TCR beta chain came from a study of T-cell reconstitution after alpha-beta-depleted transplantation in children. Concerning this clonotype itself: Its specificity is not known.

V shed 1 base, J shed 1 base, and the junction held 5 bases outside the gene matches. Germline CDR1 SGHTA, CDR2 FQGNSA. This CDR3 is built from 16 residues. Study findings and constraints: It was reported that alpha-beta T cells came from several hundred expanded graft clones (about two months after transplant). At the one-year point after transplant, T-cell counts and TCRbeta diversity were found to come mostly from T cells that had been newly produced. Day-60 TCRbeta diversity that was high in some patients was derived from surviving recipient T cells and thymic progenitors.

The TCRbeta library was prepared with unique molecular identifiers. In TCRdb, the PCR reads were re-called with MiXCR into one record per CDR3 protein. The sample yields around 440,000 distinct CDR3 sequences, around 15% seen once. The source was PBMCs, mostly from graft donor cells, collected 360 days after TCRalphabeta/CD19-depleted stem cell transplant. The sequence was obtained from a boy in the first two years of life who had a stem cell transplant for Wiskott-Aldrich syndrome, so the T cells may come from the graft donor. This chain joins TRBV7-2 and TRBJ2-3; 7 bases are shared with TRBD2. The CDR3 is CASSLVSSGRTDTQYF. The CDR3 region has the DNA TGTGCCAGCAGCTTAGTTTCTAGCGGCCGCACAGATACGCAGTATTTT.